The entry that follows covers one T cell receptor beta chain sequence. Its antigen remains unknown. Antigen-specific CD4+ T cell clonotypes were called by their expansion after viral peptide-pool culture in ViraFEST. It was after 10 days of culture that CD4+ T cells were isolated. The vaccine recipients had no prior SARS-CoV-2 infection, with negative nucleocapsid antibodies. Cultures used about 2 million PBMC per well, roughly 9.8 IU/ml IL-2 and around 10 ug/ml peptides. Half of the medium was exchanged for IL-2 medium on both days 3 and 7. Trimming pared 3 bases from V and 0 bases from J, leaving 4 bases between. Per the germline V gene, CDR1 is KGHSH and CDR2 is LQKENI. This CDR3 spans 13 amino acids. The data are from a study of vaccination effects on CD4 cells after COVID-19. Study results and limitations: Sampling in the study covered few convalescent patients and included no early post-infection timepoints. Late after vaccination, infection- and vaccine-induced clones showed marked clonal contraction.

The protocol was immunoSEQ multiplex PCR, while the TCRdb copy is restricted to in-frame clones and leaves out a portion. The table records 20,000 to 25,000 clones, 73% of them present only once. Sequenced material: CD4+ T cells from PBMCs cultured with SARS-CoV-2 spike peptides, taken before COVID-19 vaccination. The sequence derives from a human donor who received a COVID-19 vaccine. The chain uses TRBV18 and TRBJ2-3, with unresolved D. CDR3 nucleotides: TGTGCCAGCTCACCTTTGAGCACAGATACGCAGTATTTT. Residues: CASSPLSTDTQYF. The full variable domain, its missing parts supplied by reference TRBV18 and TRBJ2-3, is NAGVMQNPRHLVRRRGQEARLRCSPMKGHSHVYWYRQLPEEGLKFMVYLQKENIIDESGMPKERFSAEFPKEGPSILRIQQVVRGDSAAYFCASSPLSTDTQYFGPGTRLTVL.